The rows below give T cell receptor beta chains drawn from one sample of a study of response to subunit inactivated influenza vaccine. TCRdb ran MiXCR on the RT-PCR reads and lists one entry per CDR3 protein. The sample has around 750,000 distinct CDR3 sequences, 21% seen once. The sample was PBMCs from blood, taken around 5 days after vaccination. The source of these receptors is a man aged 50-59 years who received an inactivated influenza vaccine. CDR3s include the opening cysteine and the closing phenylalanine or tryptophan. The D gene is left open where the match is weak. The listing skips clone size in some rows; elsewhere it reads once, few, many or a size class.

D	size	V	J	CDR3	DNA
TRBD1	.	TRBV5-1	TRBJ1-2	CASSEGQGGYGYTF	TGCGCCAGCAGCGAGGGACAGGGAGGCTATGGCTACACCTTC
.	few	TRBV4-3	TRBJ2-1	CASSQESAGAEQFF	TGCGCCAGCAGCCAAGAATCCGCGGGGGCCGAGCAGTTCTTC
.	.	TRBV5-1	TRBJ2-1	CASSSPLGVGEQFF	TGCGCCAGCAGCTCACCCCTAGGTGTTGGTGAGCAGTTCTTC
TRBD2	few	TRBV20-1	TRBJ2-2	CSAPGLAGGSTGELFF	TGCAGTGCCCCGGGACTAGCGGGAGGATCTACCGGGGAGCTGTTTTTT
.	.	TRBV12-3/TRBV12-4	TRBJ1-1	CASLVRLTEAFF	TGTGCCAGCTTGGTCCGGTTGACTGAAGCTTTCTTT
.	many	TRBV5-1	TRBJ1-1	CASSFRAVSLGGTEAFF	TGCGCCAGCAGCTTCCGTGCCGTCTCTCTGGGGGGAACTGAAGCTTTCTTT
TRBD1	.	TRBV20-1	TRBJ2-7	CSAETGTGYEQYF	TGCAGTGCTGAAACCGGGACAGGATACGAGCAGTACTTC
.	.	TRBV14	TRBJ2-3	CASSQQIHTDTQYF	TGTGCCAGCAGCCAACAGATCCACACAGATACGCAGTATTTT
.	many	TRBV12-3/TRBV12-4	TRBJ2-1	CASSLDWGSGEQFF	TGTGCCAGCAGTTTAGATTGGGGTTCGGGTGAGCAGTTCTTC
TRBD2	few	TRBV29-1	TRBJ2-3	CSVVLAGGGTDTQYF	TGCAGCGTTGTACTAGCGGGAGGGGGCACAGATACGCAGTATTTT
.	.	TRBV12-3/TRBV12-4	TRBJ1-6	CASSLGGKLNSPLHF	TGTGCCAGCAGTTTAGGAGGGAAACTTAATTCACCCCTCCACTTT
.	.	TRBV20-1	TRBJ2-2	CSAKDIPGVAGELFF	TGCAGTGCTAAGGACATACCCGGGGTGGCCGGGGAGCTGTTTTTT
.	few	TRBV12-3/TRBV12-4	TRBJ2-2	CASSLAWDGELFF	TGTGCCAGCAGTTTAGCTTGGGACGGGGAGCTGTTTTTT
TRBD1	.	TRBV29-1	TRBJ2-2	CSVDQGAGRTGELFF	TGCAGCGTTGATCAGGGGGCTGGCCGCACCGGGGAGCTGTTTTTT
TRBD2	.	TRBV28	TRBJ2-1	CASSLENGGTYNEQFF	TGTGCCAGCAGCCTTGAGAACGGGGGGACCTACAATGAGCAGTTCTTC
.	.	TRBV4-3	TRBJ2-2	CASSQGQNINTGELFF	TGCGCCAGCAGCCAAGGTCAGAACATAAACACCGGGGAGCTGTTTTTT
.	.	TRBV20-1	TRBJ2-7	CSARPGSLGEQYF	TGCAGTGCCAGGCCGGGAAGTCTAGGCGAGCAGTACTTC
.	many	TRBV20-1	TRBJ2-7	CSARANPKGYEQYF	TGCAGTGCTAGGGCCAATCCCAAAGGGTACGAGCAGTACTTC
TRBD2	once	TRBV7-7	TRBJ2-1	CASSPTPLAGVSNEQFF	TGTGCCAGCAGCCCGACCCCCCTAGCGGGTGTTTCCAATGAGCAGTTCTTC
.	.	TRBV20-1	TRBJ2-1	CRKGGGPNPDEQFF	TGCAGGAAGGGGGGGGGCCCTAATCCGGATGAGCAGTTCTTC
TRBD2	few	TRBV29-1	TRBJ2-3	CSVVLAGRSTDTQYF	TGCAGCGTTGTTTTAGCGGGAAGGAGCACAGATACGCAGTATTTT
TRBD1	.	TRBV9	TRBJ2-1	CASSVGFRRDRGYNEQFF	TGTGCCAGCAGCGTAGGTTTTAGGAGGGACAGGGGATACAATGAGCAGTTCTTC
TRBD2	few	TRBV7-2	TRBJ2-5	CASSRGLALGETQYF	TGTGCCAGCAGCCGCGGACTAGCCTTAGGAGAGACCCAGTACTTC
.	.	TRBV2	TRBJ2-4	CASRARLAKNIQYF	TGTGCCAGCAGGGCCAGGCTAGCCAAAAACATTCAGTACTTC
.	.	TRBV7-2	TRBJ2-1	CASSLGPANNEQFF	TGTGCCAGCAGCTTAGGGCCAGCAAACAATGAGCAGTTCTTC